The TCR beta chain described here comes from a study of Ad26.COV2.S vaccination and SARS-CoV-2 variants. Across the study: Donor participated within the Ad26.COV2.S arm of the COV1001 trial.

The protocol was immunoSEQ multiplex PCR, while the TCRdb copy is restricted to in-frame clones and leaves out a portion. The table has about 370,000 clones, around 85% seen once. Treatment described: some 20 received Ad26.COV2.S at low or high dose, single or two shots; about 5 received placebo; per-sample allocation not given. Sampling was done on day 63 after the first vaccine or placebo injection. Trimming cost V 1 base and J 9 bases, with 7 bases left between them. The germline gives CDR1 SNHLY, CDR2 FYNNEI. There are 13 residues in the CDR3. The material was peripheral blood, obtained in a trial of Ad26.COV2.S vaccine versus placebo. The J gene is TRBJ1-6, the V gene TRBV2; possibly TRBD1 for D (6 bases). The clonotype comes from a person aged 18-60 years who received the Ad26.COV2.S COVID-19 vaccine or a placebo. In nucleotides, the CDR3 is TGTGCCAGCAGTGAAGAGACAGGTTCACCCCTCCACTTT. The encoded protein is CASSEETGSPLHF. The whole variable domain, remainder taken from reference TRBV2 and TRBJ1-6, is EPEVTQTPSHQVTQMGQEVILRCVPISNHLYFYWYRQILGQKVEFLVSFYNNEISEKSEIFDDQFSVERPDGSNFTLKIRSTKLEDSAMYFCASSEETGSPLHFGNGTRLTVT.